The 13 T cell receptor beta chains reported below all come from one sample, sequenced in a study of identical twins. TCRdb passed the 5' RACE reads through MiXCR, listing each CDR3 protein once. The table shows roughly 570,000 distinct CDR3 sequences, with around a tenth occurring only once. Another study also made use of these data, one on yellow fever vaccine responses in identical twins.

Sequencing used PBMCs. The receptors shown here come from a woman aged 18-29 years in good health.

There are many counts of this clonotype. The chain links TRBV6-1 to TRBJ1-5; no firm D call. The CDR3 has 11 residues. Trimming shortened V by 8 bases and J by 6 bases, and 8 bases separated the two germline ends. CDR1 MNHNS and CDR2 SASEGT come from the germline V gene. CDR3 sequence: CASSTTQPQHF. DNA of the CDR3: TGTGCCAGCTCGACAACTCAGCCCCAGCATTTT.

This clonotype has a handful of counts. J is TRBJ2-1 and V is TRBV20-1, with 11 nucleotides matching TRBD2. V was clipped by 4 bases and J by 7 bases; unmatched bases: 6. Germline V gene data show CDR1 as DFQATT and CDR2 as SNEGSKA (reference sequence). The CDR3 contains 14 residues. Here the CDR3 DNA reads TGCAGTGCTAAGGGACTAGCGGACGTTAATGAGCAGTTCTTC. Its translation: CSAKGLADVNEQFF.

The chain carries TRBV11-2 and TRBJ2-2; no definite D call. There are 14 residues in the CDR3. V gave up 0 bases and J gave up 5 bases, with 7 bases separating them. Germline V gives CDR1 SGHAT, CDR2 FQNNGV. CDR3 protein: CASSLDMNTGELFF. For the CDR3, the DNA is TGTGCCAGCAGCTTAGATATGAATACCGGGGAGCTGTTTTTT.

The rearrangement joins TRBV29-1 to TRBJ2-3; 12 bases agree with TRBD2. The CDR3 runs 14 residues. The V gene end was trimmed by 7 bases and the J gene end by 6 bases; junction bases not matched to a gene: 8. CDR1 is SQVTM and CDR2 is ANQGSEA in the germline V gene. The CDR3 sequence is CSATLAGGPDTQYF. The CDR3 DNA reads as TGCAGCGCCACCCTAGCGGGGGGGCCGGATACGCAGTATTTT.

This clonotype has just a few counts. The rearrangement links TRBV20-1 to TRBJ1-5; D is undetermined. V was shortened by 6 bases and J by 6 bases, with 15 bases between the two germline ends. Per germline, CDR1 DFQATT and CDR2 SNEGSKA (reference sequence). The CDR3 is made up of 13 amino acids. As DNA, the CDR3 is TGCAGTGCCCACGCGTTGTGGGGTCAGCCCCAGCATTTT. Translating it yields CSAHALWGQPQHF.

The chain couples TRBV29-1 to TRBJ2-5; tentative D call: TRBD2 (5 bases). This CDR3 spans 13 amino acids. The germline gives CDR1 SQVTM, CDR2 ANQGSEA. V gave up 4 bases and J gave up 0 bases, with 9 bases separating them. DNA of the CDR3: TGCAGCGTTGGTAGGCGGGACCAAGAGACCCAGTACTTC. It yields the protein CSVGRRDQETQYF.

This clonotype was seen more than once but under ten times. V gene TRBV2 combines with J gene TRBJ2-3, with a weak D call TRBD1 (5 bases). Trimming removed 0 bases at V and 1 base at J, with 17 bases between. This CDR3 spans 18 amino acids. Per the germline V gene, CDR1 is SNHLY and CDR2 is FYNNEI. CDR3 residues: CASSEALEAGLGTDTQYF. CDR3 DNA: TGTGCCAGCAGTGAAGCGCTGGAAGCAGGGCTCGGCACAGATACGCAGTATTTT.

This clonotype was counted between two and nine times. The CDR3 reads CASSSQGPPSGANVLTF. CDR3 in DNA: TGTGCCAGCAGCTCTCAGGGGCCCCCCTCTGGGGCCAACGTCCTGACTTTC. The V call is TRBV7-9, the J call TRBJ2-6, with D possibly being TRBD1 (6 bases). The V end lost 4 bases, the J end lost 0 bases, and 13 bases lay between the germline ends. CDR3 length equals 17 residues. Germline loops: CDR1 SEHNR, CDR2 FQNEAQ (reference sequence).

This clonotype was detected many times. The chain joins TRBV4-3 to TRBJ2-1; D is unresolved. Germline CDR1 reads LGHNA; CDR2 reads YSLEER. Trimming cost V 0 bases and J 7 bases, with 10 bases left between them. This CDR3 contains 14 residues. The DNA for the CDR3 is TGCGCCAGCAGCCAAGAAATGGTTGTTAATGAGCAGTTCTTC. Protein product: CASSQEMVVNEQFF.

This clonotype was picked up a small number of times. This chain uses TRBV7-8 with TRBJ2-7; D possibly corresponds to TRBD2 (5 bases). Deletions cut 3 bases from V and 7 bases from J, with 13 bases between. CDR3 length: 13 amino acids. The germline gives CDR1 SGHVS, CDR2 FQNEAQ. The CDR3 is CASSLDSSWEQYF. The CDR3 DNA reads as TGTGCCAGCAGCTTGGACTCAAGCTGGGAGCAGTACTTC.

This clonotype was observed at least ten times. This chain connects TRBV12-3 or TRBV12-4 to TRBJ2-1; D gene ambiguous. This CDR3 is built from 13 residues. Trimming removed 3 bases at V and 6 bases at J, with 9 bases between. The CDR3 region is CASSFRSINEQFF. CDR3 bases: TGTGCCAGCAGTTTCCGCTCAATCAATGAGCAGTTCTTC.

The chain has TRBV4-3 and TRBJ2-1; TRBD2 agrees at 10 bases. Germline V lookup: CDR1 LGHNA, CDR2 YSLEER. The CDR3 has 16 residues. Trimming at V came to 0 bases and at J to 3 bases, leaving 2 bases not matched to a gene. The chain's CDR3 is CASSQELAGFYNEQFF. The CDR3 DNA follows: TGCGCCAGCAGCCAAGAACTAGCGGGATTCTACAATGAGCAGTTCTTC.

The rearrangement joins TRBV2 to TRBJ2-7, with a weak D call TRBD2 (6 bases). This CDR3 contains 13 residues. Germline V gives CDR1 SNHLY, CDR2 FYNNEI. Trimming removed 6 bases at V and 3 bases at J, with 12 bases between. The CDR3 nucleotides read TGTGCCAGCAGCCCTTGGCGGGACTACGAGCAGTACTTC. Translated, it gives CASSPWRDYEQYF. The full variable domain, its missing parts supplied by reference TRBV2 and TRBJ2-7, is EPEVTQTPSHQVTQMGQEVILRCVPISNHLYFYWYRQILGQKVEFLVSFYNNEISEKSEIFDDQFSVERPDGSNFTLKIRSTKLEDSAMYFCASSPWRDYEQYFGPGTRLTVT.